Listed below are T cell receptor beta chains from one sample, sequenced in a study of shared clonotypes between healthy human individuals. Generated by immunoSEQ multiplex PCR, the TCRdb table keeps only in-frame clones and is missing some. The sample records about 2.2 million clones, about 93% being singletons. Sequenced material: naive CD8+ T cells from PBMCs. The source of these receptors is a man between 18 and 35 years old in good health. Some clones in this sample may be carry-over from other donors' samples. Each CDR3 is given with its conserved first and last residue. The D gene is left open where the match is weak. Clone size, where shown, is once, few, many, or a class for clones that have expanded.

clone size: -
J gene: TRBJ2-1
V gene: TRBV5-4
D gene: TRBD2
CDR3 DNA: TGTGCCAGCAGCTTGGTGCCTAGCGGGCCCATGGGGGAGCAGTTCTTC
CDR3 protein: CASSLVPSGPMGEQFF

clone size: once
J gene: TRBJ2-7
V gene: TRBV9
D gene: TRBD1
CDR3 DNA: TGTGCCAGCAGCCCCGGACAGGGCGGCGAGCAGTACTTC
CDR3 protein: CASSPGQGGEQYF

clone size: -
J gene: TRBJ2-7
V gene: TRBV10-2
D gene: TRBD1
CDR3 DNA: TGCGCCAGCAGTGAGTGGCTGGACAGGGGGCGGCACGAGCAGTACTTC
CDR3 protein: CASSEWLDRGRHEQYF

clone size: -
J gene: TRBJ2-7
V gene: TRBV7-9
D gene: TRBD2
CDR3 DNA: TGTGCCAGCAGCCCCCCCTTTGCGGGAGTACGAAACGAGCAGTACTTC
CDR3 protein: CASSPPFAGVRNEQYF

clone size: -
J gene: TRBJ2-1
V gene: TRBV28
D gene: -
CDR3 DNA: TGTGCCAGCAAAGGCGGCCAAACTCCTCGGGAGCAGTTCTTC
CDR3 protein: CASKGGQTPREQFF

clone size: -
J gene: TRBJ2-7
V gene: TRBV11-2
D gene: -
CDR3 DNA: TGTGCCAGCAGCGGCGCTGGGGGGCCCTACGAGCAGTACTTC
CDR3 protein: CASSGAGGPYEQYF

clone size: -
J gene: TRBJ2-2
V gene: TRBV7-8
D gene: TRBD2
CDR3 DNA: TGTGCCAGCAGCCCTAGCGGGAGAAGCACCGGGGAGCTGTTTTTT
CDR3 protein: CASSPSGRSTGELFF

clone size: -
J gene: TRBJ2-7
V gene: TRBV13
D gene: -
CDR3 DNA: TGTGCCAGCAGCTTAGGGCGGTCCTACGAGCAGTACTTC
CDR3 protein: CASSLGRSYEQYF

clone size: -
J gene: TRBJ2-5
V gene: TRBV19
D gene: TRBD1
CDR3 DNA: TGTGCCAGTAGTCCCCGACAGGGGGGTGCGGAGACCCAGTACTTC
CDR3 protein: CASSPRQGGAETQYF

clone size: -
J gene: TRBJ2-5
V gene: TRBV7-6
D gene: -
CDR3 DNA: TGTGCCAGCAGCCCAATCCTCACTCTCCAAGAGACCCAGTACTTC
CDR3 protein: CASSPILTLQETQYF